Listed below are T cell receptor beta chains from one sample, sequenced in a study of T cells in Graves' hyperthyroidism and ophthalmopathy. A single record per CDR3 protein comes from TCRdb applying MiXCR to the multiplex PCR reads. The data contain 400,000 to 600,000 distinct CDR3 sequences, 16% of them seen just once; the ten biggest clones take up 25% to 30%. The specimen was blood. Receptors originate from a woman in her thirties with Graves' ophthalmopathy. Both conserved end residues are part of each CDR3. Each record gives: V gene, clone size, J gene, D gene, CDR3 DNA, CDR3 protein. A D gene is named only where the DNA matches it firmly. The size entry is marked missing in some rows and otherwise reads once, few, many or a size class.

TRBV2	many	TRBJ1-6	NA	TGTGCCAGTAGATCTATGCGGAATTCACCCCTCCACTTT	CASRSMRNSPLHF
TRBV28	many	TRBJ1-1	TRBD1	TGTGCCAGCAGCCAAGGGACAGCTGAAGCTTTCTTT	CASSQGTAEAFF
TRBV28	many	TRBJ2-5	NA	TGTGCCAGCCTGACGGGCAGGAGAGTCCAAGAGACCCAGTACTTC	CASLTGRRVQETQYF
TRBV11-2	once	TRBJ2-1	NA	TGTGCCAGCAGCTTAGAGACGGTTAGACTGGCCGCGGATGAGCAGTTCTTC	CASSLETVRLAADEQFF
TRBV18	many	TRBJ2-1	NA	TGTGCCAGCTCACGAGCGCACGCCGGGGATAATGAGCAGTTCTTC	CASSRAHAGDNEQFF
TRBV3-1	NA	TRBJ2-3	TRBD2	TGTGCCAGCAGCCCCCTAAGGGCGGGAGTGGGGACAGATACGCAGTATTTT	CASSPLRAGVGTDTQYF
TRBV7-9	NA	TRBJ2-1	NA	TGTGCCAGCAAAATCACAGGAGACAATGAGCAGTTCTTC	CASKITGDNEQFF
TRBV11-1	many	TRBJ2-2	NA	TGTGCCAGCAGAACCCATAGGACAGTCCCCGGGGAGCTGTTTTTT	CASRTHRTVPGELFF
TRBV11-2	many	TRBJ2-1	NA	TGTGCCAGCAGTAAGGGGGGCGTCTACAATGAGCAGTTCTTC	CASSKGGVYNEQFF
TRBV7-2	few	TRBJ2-7	NA	TGTGCCAGCAGTCTAGCATCCACGTCCTCCTACGAGCAGTACTTC	CASSLASTSSYEQYF
TRBV27	NA	TRBJ2-3	NA	TGTGCCAGCAGTCCTGAGGGGGAGGGGACCACAGATACGCAGTATTTT	CASSPEGEGTTDTQYF
TRBV24-1	many	TRBJ2-3	TRBD2	TGTGCCACCAGTGACCCGCTAGCGGGAGGAATTGATACGCAGTATTTT	CATSDPLAGGIDTQYF
TRBV6-6	many	TRBJ2-3	NA	TGTGCCAGCAGTTACTCGATTGCCCCAGTTGTTACAGATACGCAGTATTTT	CASSYSIAPVVTDTQYF
TRBV28	many	TRBJ2-7	TRBD2	TGTGCCAGCAGTTTACGGGCTAGCGGGGACGAGCAGTACTTC	CASSLRASGDEQYF
TRBV6-2/TRBV6-3	few	TRBJ2-7	NA	TGTGCCAGCAGTTATAACGGCAGGCTCGCGGGCTACGAGCAGTACTTC	CASSYNGRLAGYEQYF
TRBV28	many	TRBJ1-1	NA	TGTGCCAGCAGGGAAGCCCGGGACTCCCTTCCGAGGGCTTTCTTT	CASREARDSLPRAFF
TRBV5-5	many	TRBJ2-1	TRBD2	TGTGCCAGCAGCTTGGAGGTCGGGACTAGCGGGAATCGTGAGCAGTTCTTC	CASSLEVGTSGNREQFF
TRBV12-3/TRBV12-4	NA	TRBJ2-1	TRBD2	TGTGCCAGCATACTAGCGGGACCTGGGAAGTTCTTC	CASILAGPGKFF
TRBV2	NA	TRBJ1-4	NA	TGTGCCAGCAGCCAGGGGATATCTAATGAAAAACTGTTTTTT	CASSQGISNEKLFF
TRBV30	many	TRBJ2-5	NA	TGTGCCTGGAGTCCTCCAGGGCAAGAGACCCAGTACTTC	CAWSPPGQETQYF
TRBV4-3	few	TRBJ2-4	NA	TGCGCCAGCAGCCAAGTAGGGGTGGGATTAGCCAAAAACATTCAGTACTTC	CASSQVGVGLAKNIQYF
TRBV28	few	TRBJ2-1	TRBD2	TGTGCCAGCAGTTTAGGGACTAGCGGGAGAGAGGGTGAGCAGTTCTTC	CASSLGTSGREGEQFF
TRBV27	NA	TRBJ2-1	TRBD2	TGTGCCAGCAGCCCGACTAGCGGTCTCATCCATGAGCAGTTCTTC	CASSPTSGLIHEQFF
TRBV5-8	many	TRBJ2-5	TRBD1	TGTGCCAGCAGCTCCCGGGACAGGGCGGGGGAGACCCAGTACTTC	CASSSRDRAGETQYF
TRBV19	many	TRBJ2-5	NA	TGTGCCAGTAGTATAGATATCTTTGGAGAGACCCAGTACTTC	CASSIDIFGETQYF
TRBV18	NA	TRBJ2-1	TRBD1	TGTGCCAGCTCACGAGCCGGGACAGGGCCCGATGAGCAGTTCTTC	CASSRAGTGPDEQFF
TRBV7-9	many	TRBJ2-7	NA	TGTGCCAGCAGCTTCGGGAGCCCCCCCCACGAGCAGTACTTC	CASSFGSPPHEQYF
TRBV6-2/TRBV6-3	many	TRBJ1-1	NA	TGTGCCAGCAGCGCCCTCCAGGGTGCCAATCCTGGGGGAGCTTTCTTT	CASSALQGANPGGAFF
TRBV20-1	NA	TRBJ2-5	TRBD2	TGCAGTGCTAGAGATGGACTAGGTCTCTACTTC	CSARDGLGLYF
TRBV9	few	TRBJ1-6	NA	TGTGCCAGCAGCGTAGCGGGCTGGGATTCACCCCTCCACTTT	CASSVAGWDSPLHF
TRBV6-1	NA	TRBJ1-5	TRBD1	TGTGCCACTAGAGACTCGACAGGGGGGCGTCAGCCCCAGCATTTT	CATRDSTGGRQPQHF
TRBV20-1	NA	TRBJ2-7	TRBD1	TGCAGTGCTATCCCGGGACAGGGCTCCTACGAGCAGTACTTC	CSAIPGQGSYEQYF
TRBV9	NA	TRBJ2-3	TRBD2	TGTGCCAGCACCACGGGACTAGCGAACACAGATACGCAGTATTTT	CASTTGLANTDTQYF
TRBV5-1	NA	TRBJ2-1	NA	TGCGCCAGCAGCCTTGAGGGACTTGAGCAGTTCTTC	CASSLEGLEQFF
TRBV18	many	TRBJ1-2	NA	TGTGCCAGCTCACCACATCCACAGCCAGGGGGCTACACCTTC	CASSPHPQPGGYTF
TRBV30	many	TRBJ2-1	TRBD2	TGTGCCTGGATAACTAGCGGGAGCTGGTACAATGAGCAGTTCTTC	CAWITSGSWYNEQFF
TRBV4-2	NA	TRBJ1-1	NA	TGTGCCAGCAGCCAAGATCACGGGGGAAAAGCTTTCTTT	CASSQDHGGKAFF
TRBV3-1	many	TRBJ1-1	NA	TGTGCCAGCAGCCAAAGGCTACATAGCTTAGGGGACACTGAAGCTTTCTTT	CASSQRLHSLGDTEAFF
TRBV7-9	many	TRBJ2-5	NA	TGTGCCAGCAGCTTAGCGGGGTTGGAGACCCAGTACTTC	CASSLAGLETQYF
TRBV6-1	NA	TRBJ2-2	NA	TGTGCCAGCAGCGGGGAGCTGTTTTTT	CASSGELFF
TRBV20-1	many	TRBJ1-5	TRBD1	TGCAGTGCTAGAGACAGGGACAGCTGGAATCAGCCCCAGCATTTT	CSARDRDSWNQPQHF
TRBV12-3/TRBV12-4	many	TRBJ2-1	TRBD2	TGTGCCAGCACCCTGGGACTAGCGGGAGGGAATGAGCAGTTCTTC	CASTLGLAGGNEQFF
TRBV14	NA	TRBJ1-4	NA	TGTGCCAGCAGTCTCGACAATGGTGAAAAACTGTTTTTT	CASSLDNGEKLFF
TRBV28	NA	TRBJ2-1	TRBD1	TGTGCCAGCAGTTTAACCCTCGGGACAGTTCGAGCATCCTACAATGAGCAGTTCTTC	CASSLTLGTVRASYNEQFF
TRBV7-2	many	TRBJ1-1	TRBD1	TGTGCCAGCAGCTTACAGGGGGCAGGCACTGAAGCTTTCTTT	CASSLQGAGTEAFF
TRBV7-6	NA	TRBJ2-7	TRBD2	TGTGCCAGCAGCTTAACGCCTAGCGGGAGAGGGACCTACGAGCAGTACTTC	CASSLTPSGRGTYEQYF
TRBV20-1	many	TRBJ1-5	NA	TGCAGTGCTAGAGATGGGGGGAGCAATCAGCCCCAGCATTTT	CSARDGGSNQPQHF
TRBV24-1	few	TRBJ1-2	NA	TGTGCCACCAGTGTCGACAGAGACTTATACACCTTC	CATSVDRDLYTF
TRBV24-1	NA	TRBJ1-2	TRBD1	TGTGCCACCAGTGATTCCGGCCGGGGACAGGGTGTCTATGGCTACACCTTC	CATSDSGRGQGVYGYTF
TRBV19	many	TRBJ2-7	NA	TGTGCCAGTAGGGCTAGGGCGGCAAGTTCTTCATACGAGCAGTACTTC	CASRARAASSSYEQYF
TRBV24-1	many	TRBJ2-7	NA	TGTGGTGTCCGGAGCTCCTACGAGCAGTACTTC	CGVRSSYEQYF
TRBV5-1	many	TRBJ2-1	NA	TGCGCCAGCAGCTTGGGATTTCGCTTATCCTACAATGAGCAGTTCTTC	CASSLGFRLSYNEQFF
TRBV4-1	NA	TRBJ2-3	NA	TGCGCCAGCAGCCAAGGGGGGGCCTCCGAAGCGCAGTATTTT	CASSQGGASEAQYF
TRBV20-1	many	TRBJ2-1	TRBD2	TGCAGTGCTGACGGTACTAGCGACTCCTACAATGAGCAGTTCTTC	CSADGTSDSYNEQFF